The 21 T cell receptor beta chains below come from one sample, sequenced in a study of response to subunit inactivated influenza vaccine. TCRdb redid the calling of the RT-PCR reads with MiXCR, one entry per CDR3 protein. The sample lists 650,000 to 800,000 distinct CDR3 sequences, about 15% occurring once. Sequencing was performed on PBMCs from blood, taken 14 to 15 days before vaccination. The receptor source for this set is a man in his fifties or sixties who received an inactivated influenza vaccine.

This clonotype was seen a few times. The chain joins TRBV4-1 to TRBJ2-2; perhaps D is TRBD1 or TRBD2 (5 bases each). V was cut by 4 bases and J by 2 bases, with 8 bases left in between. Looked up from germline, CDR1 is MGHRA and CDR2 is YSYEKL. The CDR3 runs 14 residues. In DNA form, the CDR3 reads TGCGCCAGCAGCCCTTGGGACAACACCGGGGAGCTGTTTTTT. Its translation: CASSPWDNTGELFF.

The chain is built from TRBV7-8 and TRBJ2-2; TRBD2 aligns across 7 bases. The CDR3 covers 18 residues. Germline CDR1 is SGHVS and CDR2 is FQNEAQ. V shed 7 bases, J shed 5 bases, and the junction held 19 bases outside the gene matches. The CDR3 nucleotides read TGTGCCAGCACCCTACTTCTTGGGAGGGGACGATTGACCGGGGAGCTGTTTTTT. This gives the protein CASTLLLGRGRLTGELFF.

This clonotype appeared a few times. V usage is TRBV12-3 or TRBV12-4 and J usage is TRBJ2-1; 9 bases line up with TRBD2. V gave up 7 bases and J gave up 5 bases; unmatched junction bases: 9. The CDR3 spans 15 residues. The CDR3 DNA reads TGTGCCAGCAACCCCGCTAGCGGGAAGGACAATGAGCAGTTCTTC. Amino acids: CASNPASGKDNEQFF.

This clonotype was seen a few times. The CDR3 nucleotides are TGTGCCACCCGGTTGGAGACGGCGAGCTCCTACAATGAGCAGTTCTTC. Its translation: CATRLETASSYNEQFF. The J gene is TRBJ2-1, the V gene TRBV6-1; D gene uncertain. V lost 10 bases and J 0 bases, leaving 19 bases between the germline ends. The CDR3 is 16 residues long. CDR1 is MNHNS, CDR2 SASEGT, per germline.

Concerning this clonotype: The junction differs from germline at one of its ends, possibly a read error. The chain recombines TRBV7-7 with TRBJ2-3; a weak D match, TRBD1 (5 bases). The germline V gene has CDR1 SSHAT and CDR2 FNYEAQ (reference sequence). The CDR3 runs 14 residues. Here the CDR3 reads CASSEGVHTDTQYF. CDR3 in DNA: TGTGCTAGCAGCGAAGGGGTACACACAGATACGCAGTATTTT.

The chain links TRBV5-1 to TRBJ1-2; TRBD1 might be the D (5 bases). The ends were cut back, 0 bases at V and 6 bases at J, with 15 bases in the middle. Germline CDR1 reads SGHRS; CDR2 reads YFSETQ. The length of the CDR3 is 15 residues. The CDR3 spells CASSLDGDRLDGYTF. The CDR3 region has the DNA TGCGCCAGCAGCTTGGACGGGGACCGTCTCGATGGCTACACCTTC.

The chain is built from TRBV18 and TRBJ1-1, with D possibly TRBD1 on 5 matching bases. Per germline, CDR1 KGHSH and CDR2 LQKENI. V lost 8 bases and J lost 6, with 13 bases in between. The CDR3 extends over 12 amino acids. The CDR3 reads CASHGGVPEAFF. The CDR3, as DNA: TGTGCCAGCCATGGGGGAGTCCCTGAAGCTTTCTTT.

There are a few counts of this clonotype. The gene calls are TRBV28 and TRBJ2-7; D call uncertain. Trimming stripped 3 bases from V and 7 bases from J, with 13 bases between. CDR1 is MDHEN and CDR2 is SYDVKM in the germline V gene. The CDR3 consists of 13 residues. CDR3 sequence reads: CASSFGFMSEQYF. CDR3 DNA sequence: TGTGCCAGCAGTTTTGGGTTTATGAGTGAGCAGTACTTC.

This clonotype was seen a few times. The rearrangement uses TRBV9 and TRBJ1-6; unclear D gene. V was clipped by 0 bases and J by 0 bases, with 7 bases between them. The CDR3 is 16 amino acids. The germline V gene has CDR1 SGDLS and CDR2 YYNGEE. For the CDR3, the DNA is TGTGCCAGCAGCGTAGCTGGGAGCTCCTATAATTCACCCCTCCACTTT. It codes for CASSVAGSSYNSPLHF.

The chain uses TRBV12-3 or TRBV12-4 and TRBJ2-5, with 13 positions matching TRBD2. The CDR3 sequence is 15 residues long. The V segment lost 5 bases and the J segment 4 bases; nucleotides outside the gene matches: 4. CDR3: CASSQLAGGAETQYF. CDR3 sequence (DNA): TGTGCCAGCAGTCAACTAGCGGGAGGGGCAGAGACCCAGTACTTC.

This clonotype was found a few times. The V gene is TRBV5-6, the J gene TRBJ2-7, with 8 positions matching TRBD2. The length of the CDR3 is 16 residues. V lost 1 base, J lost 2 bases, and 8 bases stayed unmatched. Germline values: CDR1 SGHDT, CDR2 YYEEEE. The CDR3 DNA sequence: TGTGCCAGCAGCTTGAGCTTCGGCGGGGGGACCTACGAGCAGTACTTC. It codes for CASSLSFGGGTYEQYF.

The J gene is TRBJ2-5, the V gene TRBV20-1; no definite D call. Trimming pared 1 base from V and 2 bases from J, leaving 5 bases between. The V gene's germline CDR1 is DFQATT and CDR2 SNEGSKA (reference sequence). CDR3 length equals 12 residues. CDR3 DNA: TGCAGTGCTAGAGCCAGACAAGAGACCCAGTACTTC. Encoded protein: CSARARQETQYF.

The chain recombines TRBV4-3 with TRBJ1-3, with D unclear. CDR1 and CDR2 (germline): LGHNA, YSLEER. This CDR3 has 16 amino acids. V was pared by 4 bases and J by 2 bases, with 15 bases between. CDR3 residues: CASSRLDGIPGNTIYF. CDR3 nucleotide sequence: TGCGCCAGCAGCCGCCTTGACGGAATTCCTGGAAACACCATATATTTT.

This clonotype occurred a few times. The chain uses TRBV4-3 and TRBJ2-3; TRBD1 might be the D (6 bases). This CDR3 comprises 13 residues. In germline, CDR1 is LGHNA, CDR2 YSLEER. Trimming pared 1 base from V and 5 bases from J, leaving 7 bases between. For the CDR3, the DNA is TGCGCCAGCAGCCAAGGAGGGGGAGATACGCAGTATTTT. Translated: CASSQGGGDTQYF.

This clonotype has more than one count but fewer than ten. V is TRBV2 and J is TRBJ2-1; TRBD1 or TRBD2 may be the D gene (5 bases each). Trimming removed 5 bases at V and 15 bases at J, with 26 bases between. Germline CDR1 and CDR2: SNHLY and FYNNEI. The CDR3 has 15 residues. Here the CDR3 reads CASSTSPGSGTPSFF. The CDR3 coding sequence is TGTGCCAGCAGTACATCTCCGGGCTCCGGGACCCCATCGTTCTTC.

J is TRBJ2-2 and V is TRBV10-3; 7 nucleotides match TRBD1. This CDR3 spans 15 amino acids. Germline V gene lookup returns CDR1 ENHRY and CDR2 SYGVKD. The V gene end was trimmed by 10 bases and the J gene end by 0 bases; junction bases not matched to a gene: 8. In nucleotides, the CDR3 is TGTGCCACTAGGCCGGGACAGTCGAACACCGGGGAGCTGTTTTTT. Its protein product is CATRPGQSNTGELFF.

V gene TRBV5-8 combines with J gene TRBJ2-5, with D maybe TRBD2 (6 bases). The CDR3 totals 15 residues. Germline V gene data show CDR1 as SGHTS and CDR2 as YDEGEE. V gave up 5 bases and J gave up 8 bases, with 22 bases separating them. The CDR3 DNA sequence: TGTGCCAGCAGGTTATGGGGGGACCCGATGAGTACCCAGTACTTC. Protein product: CASRLWGDPMSTQYF.

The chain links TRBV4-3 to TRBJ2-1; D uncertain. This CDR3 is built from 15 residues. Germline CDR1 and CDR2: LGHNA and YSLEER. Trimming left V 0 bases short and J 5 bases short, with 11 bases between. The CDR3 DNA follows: TGCGCCAGCAGCCAAGACCGGGCCAGCCACAATGAGCAGTTCTTC. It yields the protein CASSQDRASHNEQFF.

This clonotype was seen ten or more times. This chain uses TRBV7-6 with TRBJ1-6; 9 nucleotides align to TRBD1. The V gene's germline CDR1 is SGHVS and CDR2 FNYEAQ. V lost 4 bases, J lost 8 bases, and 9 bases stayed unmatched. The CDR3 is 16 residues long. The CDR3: CASSSRGDRVHSPLHF. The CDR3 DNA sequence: TGTGCCAGCAGCTCAAGAGGGGACAGGGTCCATTCACCCCTCCACTTT.

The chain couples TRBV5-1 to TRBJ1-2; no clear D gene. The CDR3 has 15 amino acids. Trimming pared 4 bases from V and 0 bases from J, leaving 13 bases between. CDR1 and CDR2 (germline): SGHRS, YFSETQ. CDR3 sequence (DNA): TGCGCCAGCAGCCCCGGGAGGGCGACTAACTATGGCTACACCTTC. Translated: CASSPGRATNYGYTF.

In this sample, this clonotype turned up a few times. The CDR3 DNA sequence: TGTGCCATCAGTGATTCGGGGGCGAGGTTGGAGCAGTACTTC. As protein: CAISDSGARLEQYF. V usage is TRBV10-3 and J usage is TRBJ2-7, with D perhaps being TRBD1 or TRBD2 (6 bases each). Germline values: CDR1 ENHRY, CDR2 SYGVKD. V gave up 3 bases and J gave up 7 bases, with 16 bases separating them. This CDR3 is built from 14 residues.